This TCR beta chain comes out of a study of OX40 agonist ivuxolimab in advanced cancers. Study context: Patients took ivuxolimab, an agonistic anti-OX40 (CD134) antibody. There were three patients with partial responses, one having hepatocellular carcinoma and two cutaneous melanoma.

Data came from immunoSEQ multiplex PCR; TCRdb stores just in-frame clones and leaves some out. The repertoire has fewer than 80,000 clones, approximately 85% of them found once; the top ten carry roughly 9.2%. In regard to this clone: The antigen is unknown.

Unmatched junction bases numbered 4, after V lost 5 bases and J lost 1 base. This CDR3 is built from 15 residues. Germline V gene data show CDR1 as SGHNT and CDR2 as YENEEA. The sampling schedule covered blood at baseline, cycle 4 day 1, and cycle 7 day 1. Study outcomes and limitations: Expanded clones tended on average to be more numerous among CD8+ T cells than CD4+.

Sequenced material: CD4+ or CD8+ T cells sorted from blood, taken in a trial of the OX40 agonist ivuxolimab. V and J are TRBV11-3 and TRBJ1-5; the match to TRBD1 covers 8 bases. This sequence originates from an adult with an advanced solid tumor such as melanoma, head and neck, liver or kidney cancer. CDR3 in amino acids: CASSAGGGSNQPQHF. Here the CDR3 DNA reads TGTGCCAGCAGCGCAGGGGGCGGGAGCAATCAGCCCCAGCATTTT.